This T cell receptor beta chain was found in a study of blood T cell repertoires in COVID-19. Study background: The samples span acute and convalescent COVID-19 from the United States, Italy and Spain. T cells, B-cell-depleted T cells, or PBMCs supplied cDNA or gDNA.

Per the original data handling: Counts of nucleated cells, estimated from reference gene primer amplification, were obtained. Sequencing used immunoSEQ multiplex PCR; TCRdb keeps in-frame clones, though not all of them. V and J calls and clone size come straight from that table; D and trimming were deduced from the DNA. Here the sample spans roughly 200,000 clones, more than 85% being singletons. This TCR was sampled from a man in his 60s with acute or convalescent COVID-19. Sequencing was carried out using peripheral blood.

This CDR3 is CASSSHTFGELFF. The CDR3 nucleotides read TGTGCCAGCAGCTCTCATACATTCGGGGAGCTGTTTTTT. The rearrangement uses TRBV12-3 or TRBV12-4 and TRBJ2-2; no firm D call. CDR3 size: 13 residues. The V end was cut by 6 bases, the J end by 7 bases, with 12 bases between.